This note documents a single TCR beta chain sequence. Trimming shortened V by 0 bases and J by 4 bases, and 12 bases separated the two germline ends. Per germline, CDR1 SGHRS and CDR2 YFSETQ. The CDR3 has 15 residues. The sample belongs to a study of blood T cell repertoires in COVID-19. Libraries were prepared by immunoSEQ multiplex PCR; TCRdb keeps only in-frame clonotypes and omits some of them. The top ten hold roughly 4.5% of the sample, which has 130,000 or so clones, around 83% seen once. This TCR was recovered from a human donor in a cohort sampled during active COVID-19. The chain joins TRBV5-1 to TRBJ2-3, with a possible D match to TRBD1 (6 bases). What was sequenced was peripheral blood. CDR3 protein: CASSLARDNSDTQYF. As DNA, the CDR3 is TGCGCCAGCAGCTTGGCAAGGGACAATTCAGATACGCAGTATTTT. Drawing the rest from reference TRBV5-1 and TRBJ2-3, the complete variable domain is KAGVTQTPRYLIKTRGQQVTLSCSPISGHRSVSWYQQTPGQGLQFLFEYFSETQRNKGNFPGRFSGRQFSNSRSEMNVSTLELGDSALYLCASSLARDNSDTQYFGPGTRLTVL.